Below, 28 T cell receptor beta chains from the same sample are listed, as sequenced in a study of blood T cell repertoires in COVID-19. The assay was immunoSEQ multiplex PCR, and TCRdb's table has in-frame clones only and misses some. The profile covers about 340,000 clones, with 92% appearing a single time and about 18% taken by the ten largest. Sequencing was done on a sample of PBMCs or T cells enriched from blood (not recorded which). All receptors derive from a woman aged 30 to 39 who had recovered from COVID-19.

This clone appeared many times. The rearrangement links TRBV7-2 to TRBJ2-7, with D maybe TRBD2 (5 bases). The ends were cut back, 5 bases at V and 7 bases at J, with 18 bases in the middle. Germline CDR1 is SGHTA and CDR2 is FQGNSA. There are 14 residues in the CDR3. Here the CDR3 DNA reads TGTGCCAGCAGCCCAGCGGTCGCACTAAGAGAGCAGTACTTC. Translating gives CASSPAVALREQYF.

J is TRBJ1-1 and V is TRBV5-1; 9 bases are shared with TRBD1. There are 15 residues in the CDR3. Germline CDR1 SGHRS, CDR2 YFSETQ. Unmatched junction bases numbered 6, after V lost 0 bases and J lost 6 bases. In DNA, the CDR3 is TGCGCCAGCAGCTTGGCGTATGGGACAGGGTCTGAAGCTTTCTTT. It specifies CASSLAYGTGSEAFF.

V and J are TRBV6-1 and TRBJ1-4; TRBD1 matches at 7 bases. Germline V gene lookup returns CDR1 MNHNS and CDR2 SASEGT. V lost 3 bases to trimming and J lost 7 bases; unmatched junction nucleotides: 8. The CDR3 runs 15 residues. The CDR3 DNA follows: TGTGCCAGCAGTGATACGTCAGGGGGGAGTGAAAAACTGTTTTTT. Residues: CASSDTSGGSEKLFF.

The chain combines TRBV6-1 with TRBJ2-7; TRBD2 is a possible D gene (5 bases). The CDR3 spans 13 residues. V shed 1 base and J shed 6 bases, with 10 bases lying between them. Germline CDR1 is MNHNS and CDR2 is SASEGT. Here the CDR3 reads CASSEVVGSEQYF. The CDR3 region has the DNA TGTGCCAGCAGTGAAGTCGTAGGGAGCGAGCAGTACTTC.

The V call is TRBV11-3, the J call TRBJ2-3, with 7 nucleotides matching TRBD2. V was pared by 6 bases and J by 0 bases, with 3 bases of the junction left unmatched. The CDR3 contains 14 residues. Germline assignment: CDR1 SGHNT and CDR2 YENEEA. The chain's CDR3 is CASRGGGSTDTQYF. The CDR3 DNA sequence: TGTGCCAGCAGGGGGGGAGGGAGCACAGATACGCAGTATTTT.

V is TRBV15 and J is TRBJ1-2, with D possibly TRBD1 on 5 matching bases. The CDR3 sequence is 15 residues long. From germline, CDR1 is LNHNV and CDR2 YYDKDF (reference sequence). Trimming cost V 0 bases and J 4 bases, with 12 bases left between them. The CDR3 is CATSRDRGSPYGYTF. The CDR3 nucleotides read TGTGCCACCAGCAGAGATCGGGGGTCCCCCTATGGCTACACCTTC.

V is TRBV29-1 and J is TRBJ1-1, with 8 nucleotides matching TRBD1. CDR1 is SQVTM and CDR2 is ANQGSEA in the germline V gene. This CDR3 has 17 residues. After removal of 4 bases from V and 4 bases from J, the junction contained 17 bases not matched to a gene. The CDR3 DNA is TGCAGCGTTGTAGTAGGACAGGGTATTAAGGTAGGCACTGAAGCTTTCTTT. Its protein is CSVVVGQGIKVGTEAFF.

The V call is TRBV19, the J call TRBJ1-5, with D tentatively TRBD1 (6 bases). Germline V CDR1 and CDR2: LNHDA, SQIVND (reference sequence). CDR3 size: 14 residues. With 5 bases removed from V and 4 bases from J, the gap between germline ends came to 12 bases. The CDR3 nucleotides are TGTGCCAGTAGTTCAATACAGGGTAATCAGCCCCAGCATTTT. Translating gives CASSSIQGNQPQHF. Full variable domain (rest looked up from reference TRBV19 and TRBJ1-5): DGGITQSPKYLFRKEGQNVTLSCEQNLNHDAMYWYRQDPGQGLRLIYYSQIVNDFQKGDIAEGYSVSREKKESFPLTVTSAQKNPTAFYLCASSSIQGNQPQHFGDGTRLSIL.

The V call is TRBV2, the J call TRBJ1-2; D unclear. The germline V gene encodes CDR1 SNHLY and CDR2 FYNNEI. CDR3 length: 15 amino acids. Between the trimmed V and J ends, which lost 10 bases and 0 bases, there was a span of 18 bases. CDR3 sequence reads: CAIDFRVRTNYGYTF. The CDR3 DNA reads TGTGCCATCGATTTCCGGGTCCGCACTAACTATGGCTACACCTTC.

The chain carries TRBV27 and TRBJ2-7; 12 positions match TRBD1. The germline V gene encodes CDR1 MNHEY and CDR2 SMNVEV (reference sequence). CDR3 length equals 15 residues. Trimming cost V 5 bases and J 5 bases; bases outside gene matches: 7. The CDR3 bases are TGTGCCAGCAGTCCAGGGACAGGGGGCAAAAACGAGCAGTACTTC. Residues: CASSPGTGGKNEQYF.

This clone appeared a few times. The CDR3 spells CASSQERLAGSYEQYF. The CDR3 DNA reads TGTGCCAGCAGCCAAGAGCGGCTAGCGGGGAGCTACGAGCAGTACTTC. The V and J genes are TRBV3-1 (or the pseudogene TRBV3-2) and TRBJ2-7; 9 bases align to TRBD2. The CDR3 has 16 amino acids. CDR1 and CDR2 from the germline V gene are LGHDT and YNNKEL (reference sequence). Losses at the gene ends were 0 bases for V and 3 bases for J; bases not matched to a gene: 6.

V and J are TRBV7-3 and TRBJ2-6, with 7 bases lining up with TRBD1. The CDR3 spans 21 residues. With 5 bases clipped from V and 1 base from J, the junction kept 20 bases outside the gene matches. The germline V gene has CDR1 SGHTA and CDR2 FQGTGA. CDR3 residues: CASSHRKKFGTAYSGANVLTF. The CDR3 DNA sequence: TGTGCCAGCAGCCATCGGAAGAAGTTCGGGACAGCTTATTCTGGGGCCAACGTCCTGACTTTC.

The chain recombines TRBV7-2 with TRBJ1-6; 8 bases are shared with TRBD1. V was pared by 4 bases and J by 5 bases, with 4 bases of the junction left unmatched. This CDR3 is 15 amino acids long. CDR1 is SGHTA and CDR2 is FQGNSA in the germline V gene. CDR3 loop: CASSSQGADNSPLHF. The DNA of the CDR3 is TGTGCCAGCAGCTCGCAGGGGGCGGATAATTCACCCCTCCACTTT.

The rearrangement joins TRBV29-1 to TRBJ2-7; TRBD2 aligns across 11 bases. Germline assignment: CDR1 SQVTM and CDR2 ANQGSEA. V gave up 2 bases and J gave up 4 bases; unmatched junction bases: 1. This CDR3 region has 13 residues. The DNA for the CDR3 is TGCAGCGTTGAAACTAGCGGGAGATACGAGCAGTACTTC. It yields the protein CSVETSGRYEQYF.

The rearrangement uses TRBV7-2 and TRBJ2-5, with D maybe TRBD1 (5 bases). The CDR3 is 15 amino acids. Germline lookup yields CDR1 SGHTA and CDR2 FQGNSA. V lost 1 base and J 1 base, leaving 10 bases between the germline ends. The DNA of the CDR3 is TGTGCCAGCAGCTTAGGTCTTCAGGGCCAAGAGACCCAGTACTTC. Its protein product is CASSLGLQGQETQYF.

This chain joins TRBV7-9 and TRBJ2-1; a weak D match, TRBD2 (7 bases). CDR1 SEHNR and CDR2 FQNEAQ come from the germline V gene (reference sequence). The CDR3 has 12 amino acids. Between the trimmed V and J ends, which lost 7 bases and 9 bases, there was a span of 13 bases. The CDR3 loop is CASNSRGGEQFF. The CDR3 DNA sequence: TGTGCCAGCAACTCGAGGGGGGGTGAGCAGTTCTTC. Full variable domain (missing parts from reference TRBV7-9 and TRBJ2-1): DTGVSQNPRHKITKRGQNVTFRCDPISEHNRLYWYRQTLGQGPEFLTYFQNEAQLEKSRLLSDRFSAERPKGSFSTLEIQRTEQGDSAMYLCASNSRGGEQFFGPGTRLTVL.

The count of this clone is one. This rearrangement joins TRBV29-1 to TRBJ2-5; possibly TRBD2 for D (5 bases). The V end was cut by 1 base, the J end by 2 bases, with 11 bases between. The CDR3 extends over 14 amino acids. Per the germline V gene, CDR1 is SQVTM and CDR2 is ANQGSEA. This CDR3 reads CSVEVATQQETQYF. The CDR3 coding sequence is TGCAGCGTTGAAGTAGCGACCCAGCAAGAGACCCAGTACTTC.

The chain carries TRBV5-1 and TRBJ1-4; 7 nucleotides agree with TRBD1. The CDR3 runs 15 residues. V lost 0 bases to trimming and J lost 6 bases; unmatched junction nucleotides: 5. Germline assignment: CDR1 SGHRS and CDR2 YFSETQ. The CDR3 region has the DNA TGCGCCAGCAGCTTGGGCGGCAGGGGGGATGAAAAACTGTTTTTT. Amino acids: CASSLGGRGDEKLFF.

This chain links TRBV12-3 or TRBV12-4 with TRBJ1-1; 10 bases agree with TRBD1. The CDR3 has 13 amino acids. J gave up 8 bases and V 6 bases, and 6 bases lay outside the gene matches. The CDR3 here is CASRLDRGLEAFF. The CDR3 coding sequence is TGTGCCAGCAGGCTTGACAGGGGGCTGGAAGCTTTCTTT.

The chain couples TRBV19 to TRBJ2-7, with 12 bases aligning to TRBD2. Germline V gene data show CDR1 as LNHDA and CDR2 as SQIVND (reference sequence). The CDR3 contains 17 residues. V lost 1 base, J lost 1 base, and 5 bases stayed unmatched. The CDR3 protein is CASSIAPGLAGSYEQYF. In DNA, the CDR3 is TGTGCCAGTAGTATAGCTCCTGGACTAGCGGGATCCTACGAGCAGTACTTC.

In this sample, this clone turned up a few times. The J gene is TRBJ1-2, the V gene TRBV5-1; D not certain. The V end was cut by 4 bases, the J end by 0 bases, with 10 bases between. CDR1 and CDR2 from the germline V gene are SGHRS and YFSETQ. The CDR3 contains 14 residues. This CDR3 is CASSPGDPNYGYTF. CDR3 in DNA: TGCGCCAGCAGCCCCGGGGATCCTAACTATGGCTACACCTTC.

This sequence joins TRBV6-5 and TRBJ1-1; 8 nucleotides align to TRBD1. The CDR3 sequence is 14 residues long. Germline V gene lookup returns CDR1 MNHEY and CDR2 SVGAGI. Losses at the gene ends were 5 bases for V and 7 bases for J; bases not matched to a gene: 9. CDR3 DNA sequence: TGTGCCAGCAGTAACCGACAGGGGCCCTATGAAGCTTTCTTT. This encodes CASSNRQGPYEAFF.

The chain joins TRBV27 to TRBJ2-1; TRBD2 aligns across 9 bases. The germline V gene encodes CDR1 MNHEY and CDR2 SMNVEV (reference sequence). CDR3 length equals 16 residues. The trim removed 2 bases at V and 6 bases at J, leaving 8 bases unmatched. The CDR3 sequence: CASSLKSSGRRNEQFF. DNA of the CDR3: TGTGCCAGCAGTTTAAAAAGTAGCGGGAGACGCAATGAGCAGTTCTTC.

The genes are TRBV2 and TRBJ1-2, with 10 bases lining up with TRBD1. From germline, CDR1 is SNHLY and CDR2 FYNNEI. The V and J ends lost 4 bases and 1 base, in that order; junction bases with no gene match: 0. The CDR3 consists of 14 residues. The chain's CDR3 is CASSGDRGNYGYTF. CDR3 bases: TGTGCCAGCAGTGGGGACAGGGGTAACTATGGCTACACCTTC.

This sequence joins TRBV27 and TRBJ1-4; 8 nucleotides align to TRBD1. Germline CDR1 MNHEY, CDR2 SMNVEV (reference sequence). This CDR3 region has 15 residues. V lost 5 bases, J lost 5 bases, and 7 bases stayed unmatched. The CDR3 nucleotides are TGTGCCAGCAGTCTCCAGGGGGCGGGCAATGAAAAACTGTTTTTT. It specifies CASSLQGAGNEKLFF.

The chain couples TRBV12-3 or TRBV12-4 to TRBJ2-1; possibly TRBD2 for D (7 bases). The V end lost 7 bases, the J end lost 9 bases, and 16 bases lay between the germline ends. This CDR3 has 13 residues. The CDR3 sequence: CASTLREGGEQFF. CDR3 DNA sequence: TGTGCCAGCACCCTAAGGGAGGGGGGTGAGCAGTTCTTC.

This sequence joins TRBV18 and TRBJ2-1; perhaps TRBD2 as D (5 bases). V was shortened by 4 bases and J by 0 bases, with 7 bases between the two germline ends. The germline gives CDR1 KGHSH, CDR2 LQKENI. This CDR3 has 14 amino acids. CDR3 amino acids: CASSRGSSYNEQFF. The CDR3 DNA reads as TGTGCCAGCTCACGAGGGAGCTCCTACAATGAGCAGTTCTTC.

This chain uses TRBV6-5 with TRBJ1-2, with D possibly TRBD1 on 6 matching bases. CDR3 length: 13 residues. The germline CDR1 and CDR2 sequences are MNHEY and SVGAGI. The V end was cut by 8 bases, the J end by 4 bases, with 14 bases between. The CDR3 reads CASLRGHPYGYTF. The CDR3 coding sequence is TGTGCCAGCCTTAGGGGACACCCCTATGGCTACACCTTC.